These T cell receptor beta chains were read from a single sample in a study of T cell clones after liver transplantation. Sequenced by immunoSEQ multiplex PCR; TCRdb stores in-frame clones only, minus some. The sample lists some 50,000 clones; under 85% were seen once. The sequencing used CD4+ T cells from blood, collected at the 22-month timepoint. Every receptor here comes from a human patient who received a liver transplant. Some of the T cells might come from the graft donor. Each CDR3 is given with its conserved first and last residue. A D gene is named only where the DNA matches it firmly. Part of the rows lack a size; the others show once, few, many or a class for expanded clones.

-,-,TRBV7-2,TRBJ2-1,TGTGCCAGCAGTCCGGGGCCCGCCGTGAATGAGCAGTTCTTC,CASSPGPAVNEQFF
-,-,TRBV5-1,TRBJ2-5,TGCGCCAGCAGATTTCCGGGGCAAGAGACCCAGTACTTC,CASRFPGQETQYF
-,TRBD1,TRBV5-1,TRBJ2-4,TGCGCCAGCAGTTTAGACAGGGCGAGGGACATTCAGTACTTC,CASSLDRARDIQYF
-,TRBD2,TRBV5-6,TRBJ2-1,TGTGCCAGCAGCGGAGGACTAGCGGGGGTGTTAAATGAGCAGTTCTTC,CASSGGLAGVLNEQFF
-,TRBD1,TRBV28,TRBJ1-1,TGTGCCAGCAGTGGGACTGACAGGGGAACTGAAGCTTTCTTT,CASSGTDRGTEAFF
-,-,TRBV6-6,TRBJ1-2,TGTGCCAGCAGTCTGACGACGGGCCGAGGTAACTATGGCTACACCTTC,CASSLTTGRGNYGYTF
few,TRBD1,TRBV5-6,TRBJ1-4,TGTGCCAGCAGCTTCGGGACAGGTCCCGAAAAACTGTTTTTT,CASSFGTGPEKLFF
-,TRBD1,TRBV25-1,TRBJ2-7,TGTGCCAGCAGTCACCGAACATGGACAGGGGGAAGGGACGAGCAGTACTTC,CASSHRTWTGGRDEQYF
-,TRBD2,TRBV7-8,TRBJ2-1,TGTGCCAGCAGGCCCGATTCCGGACTAGCGGCCTACAATGAGCAGTTCTTC,CASRPDSGLAAYNEQFF
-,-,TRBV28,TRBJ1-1,TGTGCCAGCAGTTTAGGTTTGGTGAACACTGAAGCTTTCTTT,CASSLGLVNTEAFF